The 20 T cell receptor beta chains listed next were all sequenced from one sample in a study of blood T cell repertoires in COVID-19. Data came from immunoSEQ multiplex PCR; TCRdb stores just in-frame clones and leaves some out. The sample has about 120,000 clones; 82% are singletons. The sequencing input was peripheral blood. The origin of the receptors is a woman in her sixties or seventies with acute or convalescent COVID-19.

CDR3 DNA sequence: TGTGCCAGCAGCTTGGGGGCTAGGGATGGCTACACCTTC. This gives the protein CASSLGARDGYTF. The chain employs TRBV7-2 and TRBJ1-2; D perhaps matches TRBD1 (6 bases). Trimming cost V 3 bases and J 6 bases, with 11 bases left between them. The germline V gene encodes CDR1 SGHTA and CDR2 FQGNSA. The CDR3 covers 13 residues.

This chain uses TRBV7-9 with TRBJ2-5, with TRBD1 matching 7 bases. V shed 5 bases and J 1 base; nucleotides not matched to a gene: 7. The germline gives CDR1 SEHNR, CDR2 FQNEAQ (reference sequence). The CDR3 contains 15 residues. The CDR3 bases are TGTGCCAGCAGCCAACAGGGGACCGCCCAAGAGACCCAGTACTTC. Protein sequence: CASSQQGTAQETQYF. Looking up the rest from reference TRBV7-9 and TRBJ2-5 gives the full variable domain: DTGVSQNPRHKITKRGQNVTFRCDPISEHNRLYWYRQTLGQGPEFLTYFQNEAQLEKSRLLSDRFSAERPKGSFSTLEIQRTEQGDSAMYLCASSQQGTAQETQYFGPGTRLLVL.

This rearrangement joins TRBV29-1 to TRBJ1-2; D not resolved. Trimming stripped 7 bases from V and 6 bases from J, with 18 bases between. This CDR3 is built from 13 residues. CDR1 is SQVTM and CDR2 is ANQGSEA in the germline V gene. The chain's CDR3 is CSAPMDGLNGYTF. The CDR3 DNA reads TGCAGCGCCCCAATGGACGGACTCAATGGCTACACCTTC. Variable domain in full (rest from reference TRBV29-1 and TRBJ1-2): SAVISQKPSRDICQRGTSLTIQCQVDSQVTMMFWYRQQPGQSLTLIATANQGSEATYESGFVIDKFPISRPNLTFSTLTVSNMSPEDSSIYLCSAPMDGLNGYTFGSGTRLTVV.

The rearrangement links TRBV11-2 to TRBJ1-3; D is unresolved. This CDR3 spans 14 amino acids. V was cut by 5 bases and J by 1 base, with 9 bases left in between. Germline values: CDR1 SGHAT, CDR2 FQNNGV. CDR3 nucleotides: TGTGCCAGCAGCCCGGGAAGTTCTGGAAACACCATATATTTT. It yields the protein CASSPGSSGNTIYF.

The CDR3 sequence is CATSDLRGQGWVNTEAFF. The CDR3 coding sequence is TGTGCCACCAGTGATTTGCGGGGACAGGGGTGGGTGAACACTGAAGCTTTCTTT. This chain uses TRBV24-1 with TRBJ1-1, with 10 bases lining up with TRBD1. The CDR3 sequence is 18 residues long. The ends lost 0 bases at V and 0 bases at J; junction bases unmatched: 6. Germline V CDR1 and CDR2: KGHDR, SFDVKD.

DNA for the CDR3: TGCGCCAGCAGCCAACTCCCGGGGACAGCTGGGGCCAACGTCCTGACTTTC. It specifies CASSQLPGTAGANVLTF. This chain joins TRBV4-1 and TRBJ2-6; 7 nucleotides align to TRBD1. CDR3 length: 17 residues. Germline V gene data show CDR1 as MGHRA and CDR2 as YSYEKL. V dropped 2 bases and J dropped 2; count of bases not matched to a gene: 6.

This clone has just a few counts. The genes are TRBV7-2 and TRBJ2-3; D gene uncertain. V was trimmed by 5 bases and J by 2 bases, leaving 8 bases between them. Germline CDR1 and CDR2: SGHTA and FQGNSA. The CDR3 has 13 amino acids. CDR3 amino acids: CASSPTSTDTQYF. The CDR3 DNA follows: TGTGCCAGCAGCCCCACTTCCACAGATACGCAGTATTTT.

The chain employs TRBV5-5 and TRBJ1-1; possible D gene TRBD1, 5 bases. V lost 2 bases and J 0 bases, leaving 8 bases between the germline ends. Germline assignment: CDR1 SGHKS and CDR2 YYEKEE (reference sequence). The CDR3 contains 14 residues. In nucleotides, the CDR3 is TGTGCCAGCAGCTTCGCAGGGATGAACACTGAAGCTTTCTTT. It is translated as CASSFAGMNTEAFF.

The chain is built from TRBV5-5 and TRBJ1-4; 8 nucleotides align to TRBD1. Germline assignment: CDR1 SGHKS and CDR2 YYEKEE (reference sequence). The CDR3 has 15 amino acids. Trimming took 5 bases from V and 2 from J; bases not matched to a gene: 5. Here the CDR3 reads CASSPGGSTNEKLFF. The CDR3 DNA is TGTGCCAGCAGTCCAGGGGGCTCGACTAATGAAAAACTGTTTTTT.

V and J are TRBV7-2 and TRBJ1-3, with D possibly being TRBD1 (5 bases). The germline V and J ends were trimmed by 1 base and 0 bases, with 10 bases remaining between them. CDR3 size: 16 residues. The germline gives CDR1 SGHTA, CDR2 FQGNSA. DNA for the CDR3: TGTGCCAGCAGCTTAGTTGGGGGGGGCTCTGGAAACACCATATATTTT. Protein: CASSLVGGGSGNTIYF. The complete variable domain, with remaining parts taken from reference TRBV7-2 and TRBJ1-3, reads GAGVSQSPSNKVTEKGKDVELRCDPISGHTALYWYRQSLGQGLEFLIYFQGNSAPDKSGLPSDRFSAERTGGSVSTLTIQRTQQEDSAVYLCASSLVGGGSGNTIYFGEGSWLTVV.

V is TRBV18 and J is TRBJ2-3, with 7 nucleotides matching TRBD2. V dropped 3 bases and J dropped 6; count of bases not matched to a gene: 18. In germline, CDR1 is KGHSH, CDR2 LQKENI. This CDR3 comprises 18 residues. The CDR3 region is CASSPRDYLRSVGDTQYF. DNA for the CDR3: TGTGCCAGCTCACCCCGGGACTATCTGCGTTCGGTGGGTGATACGCAGTATTTT.

As DNA, the CDR3 is TGCGCCAGCAGCCCCGGACAGGAACACACCGGGGAGCTGTTTTTT. Amino acid sequence: CASSPGQEHTGELFF. V gene TRBV4-1 combines with J gene TRBJ2-2; 7 bases map to TRBD1. J was trimmed by 3 bases and V by 4 bases; bases with no gene match: 5. CDR3 size: 15 residues. Germline V gene lookup returns CDR1 MGHRA and CDR2 YSYEKL.

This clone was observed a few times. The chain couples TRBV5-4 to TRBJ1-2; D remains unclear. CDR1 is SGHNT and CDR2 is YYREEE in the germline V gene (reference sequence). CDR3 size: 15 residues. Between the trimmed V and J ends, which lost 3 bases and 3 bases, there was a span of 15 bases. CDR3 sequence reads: CASSSSGRSDYGYTF. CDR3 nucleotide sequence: TGTGCCAGCAGCTCTTCGGGGAGGTCGGACTATGGCTACACCTTC.

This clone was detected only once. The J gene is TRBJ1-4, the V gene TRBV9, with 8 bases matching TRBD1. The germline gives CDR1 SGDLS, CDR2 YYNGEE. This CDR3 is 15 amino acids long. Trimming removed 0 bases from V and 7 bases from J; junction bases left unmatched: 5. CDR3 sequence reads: CASSVGQGWGEKLFF. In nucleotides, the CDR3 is TGTGCCAGCAGCGTAGGACAGGGGTGGGGTGAAAAACTGTTTTTT. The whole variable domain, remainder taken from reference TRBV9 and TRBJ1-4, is DSGVTQTPKHLITATGQRVTLRCSPRSGDLSVYWYQQSLDQGLQFLIQYYNGEERAKGNILERFSAQQFPDLHSELNLSSLELGDSALYFCASSVGQGWGEKLFFGSGTQLSVL.

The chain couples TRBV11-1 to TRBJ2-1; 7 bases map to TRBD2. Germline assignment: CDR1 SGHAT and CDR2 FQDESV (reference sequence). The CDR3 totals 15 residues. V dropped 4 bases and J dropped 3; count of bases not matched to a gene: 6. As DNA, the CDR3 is TGTGCCAGCAGCTCTAAGCGGGGAATCTACAATGAGCAGTTCTTC. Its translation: CASSSKRGIYNEQFF.

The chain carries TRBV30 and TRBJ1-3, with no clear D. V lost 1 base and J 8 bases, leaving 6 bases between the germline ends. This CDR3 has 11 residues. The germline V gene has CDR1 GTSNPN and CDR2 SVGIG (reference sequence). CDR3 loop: CAWSEAYTIYF. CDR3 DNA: TGTGCCTGGAGTGAAGCGTACACCATATATTTT. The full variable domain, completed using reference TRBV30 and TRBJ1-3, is SQTIHQWPATLVQPVGSPLSLECTVEGTSNPNLYWYRQAAGRGLQLLFYSVGIGQISSEVPQNLSASRPQDRQFILSSKKLLLSDSGFYLCAWSEAYTIYFGEGSWLTVV.

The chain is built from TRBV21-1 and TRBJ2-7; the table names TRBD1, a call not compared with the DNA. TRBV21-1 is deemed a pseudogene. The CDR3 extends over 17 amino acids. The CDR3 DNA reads TGTGCCAGCACCCCGGCCGGGACAGGAAGATCACCTTACGAGCAGTACTTC. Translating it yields CASTPAGTGRSPYEQYF.

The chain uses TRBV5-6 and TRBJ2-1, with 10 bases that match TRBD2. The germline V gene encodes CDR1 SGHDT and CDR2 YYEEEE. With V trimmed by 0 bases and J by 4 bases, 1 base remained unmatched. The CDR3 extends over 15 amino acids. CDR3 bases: TGTGCCAGCAGCTTGGAACTAGCGGGGTACAATGAGCAGTTCTTC. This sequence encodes CASSLELAGYNEQFF.

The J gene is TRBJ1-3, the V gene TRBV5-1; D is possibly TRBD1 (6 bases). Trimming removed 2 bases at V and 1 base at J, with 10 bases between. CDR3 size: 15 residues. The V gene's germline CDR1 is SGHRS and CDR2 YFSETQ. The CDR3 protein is CASSLQGSSGNTIYF. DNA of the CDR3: TGCGCCAGCAGCTTACAGGGAAGTTCTGGAAACACCATATATTTT.

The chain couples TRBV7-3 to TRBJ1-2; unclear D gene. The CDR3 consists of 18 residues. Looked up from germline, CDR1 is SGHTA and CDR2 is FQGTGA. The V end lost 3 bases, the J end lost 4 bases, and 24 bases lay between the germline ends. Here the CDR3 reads CASSLPNLGGPSVYGYTF. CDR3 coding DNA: TGTGCCAGCAGCTTGCCAAACCTAGGCGGCCCGTCTGTCTATGGCTACACCTTC.